This TCR beta chain was profiled in a study of T cells after posttransplantation cyclophosphamide. This CDR3 is built from 15 residues. Germline V lookup: CDR1 SGHTS, CDR2 YDEGEE. Trimming stripped 4 bases from V and 0 bases from J, with 11 bases between. A marrow graft followed busulfan-fludarabine conditioning, with cyclophosphamide on days +3 and +4. A remark on this clone: Its target is unknown.

Measured with immunoSEQ multiplex PCR; TCRdb has only the in-frame clones, and not every one. The data contain roughly 42,000 clones, less than 95% of them singletons. General observations from the study: Later post-transplant blood repertoires were often dominated by donor CD8+ memory clones. Skin or GI-infiltrating T cells shared few TRB sequences with blood.

This sample comprised PBMCs, obtained about 64 days after allogeneic stem cell transplant with posttransplant cyclophosphamide. This chain connects TRBV5-8 to TRBJ1-3; a possible D gene is TRBD1 (5 bases). The clonotype was recovered from a male patient aged 55 to 69 who received an allogeneic stem cell transplant from a related donor and was CMV-positive. These T cells may partly come from the graft donor. CDR3: CASSPIDSSGNTIYF. Written as DNA, the CDR3 is TGTGCCAGCAGCCCAATCGACAGCTCTGGAAACACCATATATTTT.